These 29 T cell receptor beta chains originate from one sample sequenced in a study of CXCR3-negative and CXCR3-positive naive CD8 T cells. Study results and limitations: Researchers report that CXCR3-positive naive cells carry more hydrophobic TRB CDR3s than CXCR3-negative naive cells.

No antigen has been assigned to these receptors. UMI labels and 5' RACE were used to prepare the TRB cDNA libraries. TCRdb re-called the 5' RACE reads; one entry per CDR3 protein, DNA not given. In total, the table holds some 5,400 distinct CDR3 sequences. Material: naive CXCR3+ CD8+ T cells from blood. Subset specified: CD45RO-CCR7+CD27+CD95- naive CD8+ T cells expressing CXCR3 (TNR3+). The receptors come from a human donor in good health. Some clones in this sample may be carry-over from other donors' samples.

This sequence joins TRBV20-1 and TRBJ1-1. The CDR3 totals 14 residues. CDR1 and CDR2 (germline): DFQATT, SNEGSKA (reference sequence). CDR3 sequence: CSARGTAINTEAFF.

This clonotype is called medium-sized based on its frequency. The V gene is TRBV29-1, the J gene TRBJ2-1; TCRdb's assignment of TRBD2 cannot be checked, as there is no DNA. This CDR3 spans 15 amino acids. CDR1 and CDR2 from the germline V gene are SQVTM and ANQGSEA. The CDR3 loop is CSVVGLAGKYNEQFF.

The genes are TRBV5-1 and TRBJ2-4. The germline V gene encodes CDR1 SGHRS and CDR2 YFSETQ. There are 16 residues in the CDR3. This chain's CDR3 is CASSLGQAIGKNIQYF.

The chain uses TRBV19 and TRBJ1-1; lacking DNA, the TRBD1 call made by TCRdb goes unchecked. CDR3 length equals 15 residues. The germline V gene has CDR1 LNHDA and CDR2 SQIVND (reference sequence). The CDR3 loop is CASSPFGGGRLEAFF.

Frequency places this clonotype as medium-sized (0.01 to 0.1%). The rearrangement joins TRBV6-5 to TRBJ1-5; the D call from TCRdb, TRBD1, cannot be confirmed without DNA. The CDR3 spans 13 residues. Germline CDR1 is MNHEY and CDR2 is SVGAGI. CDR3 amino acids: CASFGNREQPQHF.

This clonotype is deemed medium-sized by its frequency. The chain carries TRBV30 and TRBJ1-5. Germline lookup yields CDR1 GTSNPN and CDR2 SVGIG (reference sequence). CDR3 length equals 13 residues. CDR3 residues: CAWSVSGNQPQHF.

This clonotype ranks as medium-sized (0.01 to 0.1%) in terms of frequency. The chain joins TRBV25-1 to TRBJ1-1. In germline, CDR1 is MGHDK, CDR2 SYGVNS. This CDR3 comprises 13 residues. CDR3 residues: CASSDSRYTEAFF. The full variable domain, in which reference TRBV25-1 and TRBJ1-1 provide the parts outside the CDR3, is EADIYQTPRYLVIGTGKKITLECSQTMGHDKMYWYQQDPGMELHLIHYSYGVNSTEKGDLSSESTVSRIRTEHFPLTLESARPSHTSQYLCASSDSRYTEAFFGQGTRLTVV.

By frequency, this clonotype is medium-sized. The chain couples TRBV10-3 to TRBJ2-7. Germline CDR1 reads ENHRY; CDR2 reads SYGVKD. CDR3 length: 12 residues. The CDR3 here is CAISEDIGEQYF.

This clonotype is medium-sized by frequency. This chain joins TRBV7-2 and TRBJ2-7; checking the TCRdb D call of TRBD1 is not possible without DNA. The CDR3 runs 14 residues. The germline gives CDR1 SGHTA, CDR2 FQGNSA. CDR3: CASSSHQGAGEQYF.

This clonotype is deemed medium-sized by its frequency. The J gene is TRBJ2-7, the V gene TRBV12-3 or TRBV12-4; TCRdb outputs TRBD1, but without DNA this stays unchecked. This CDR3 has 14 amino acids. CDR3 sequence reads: CASQWGTGVNEQYF.

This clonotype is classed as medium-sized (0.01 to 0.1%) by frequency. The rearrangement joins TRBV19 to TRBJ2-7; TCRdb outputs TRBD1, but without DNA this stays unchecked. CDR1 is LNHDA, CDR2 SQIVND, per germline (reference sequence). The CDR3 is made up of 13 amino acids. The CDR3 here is CASSISTGYEQYF.

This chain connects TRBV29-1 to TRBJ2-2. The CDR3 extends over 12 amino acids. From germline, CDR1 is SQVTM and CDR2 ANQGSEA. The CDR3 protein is CSVPALTGELFF.

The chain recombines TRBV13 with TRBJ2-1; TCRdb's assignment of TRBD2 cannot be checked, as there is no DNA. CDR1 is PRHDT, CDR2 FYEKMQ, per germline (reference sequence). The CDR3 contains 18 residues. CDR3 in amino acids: CASSSPGLAGALYNEQFF.

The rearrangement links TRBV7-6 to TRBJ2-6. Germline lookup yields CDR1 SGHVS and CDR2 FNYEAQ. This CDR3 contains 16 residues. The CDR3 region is CASKATGSSGANVLTF.

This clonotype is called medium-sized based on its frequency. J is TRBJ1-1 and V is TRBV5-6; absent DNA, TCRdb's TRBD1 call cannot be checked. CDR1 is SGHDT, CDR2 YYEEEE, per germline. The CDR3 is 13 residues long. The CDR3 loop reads CASSPPENTEAFF.

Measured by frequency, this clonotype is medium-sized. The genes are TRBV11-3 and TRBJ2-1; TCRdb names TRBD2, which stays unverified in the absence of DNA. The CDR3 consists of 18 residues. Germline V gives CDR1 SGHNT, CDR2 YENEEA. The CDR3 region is CASSSHSSGRMGDDEQFF.

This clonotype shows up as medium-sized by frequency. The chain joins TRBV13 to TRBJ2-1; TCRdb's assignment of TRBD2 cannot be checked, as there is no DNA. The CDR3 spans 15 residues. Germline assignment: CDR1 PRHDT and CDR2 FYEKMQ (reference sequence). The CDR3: CASSLWTSGYNEQFF. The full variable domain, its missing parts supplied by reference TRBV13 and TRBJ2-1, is AAGVIQSPRHLIKEKRETATLKCYPIPRHDTVYWYQQGPGQDPQFLISFYEKMQSDKGSIPDRFSAQQFSDYHSELNMSSLELGDSALYFCASSLWTSGYNEQFFGPGTRLTVL.

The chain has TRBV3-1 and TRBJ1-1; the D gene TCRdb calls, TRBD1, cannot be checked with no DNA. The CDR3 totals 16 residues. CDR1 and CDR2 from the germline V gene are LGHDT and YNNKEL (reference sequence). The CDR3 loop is CASSQAQGGENTEPFF. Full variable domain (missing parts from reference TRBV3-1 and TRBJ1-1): DTAVSQTPKYLVTQMGNDKSIKCEQNLGHDTMYWYKQDSKKFLKIMFSYNNKELIINETVPNRFSPKSPDKAHLNLHINSLELGDSAVYFCASSQAQGGENTEPFFGQGTRLTVV.

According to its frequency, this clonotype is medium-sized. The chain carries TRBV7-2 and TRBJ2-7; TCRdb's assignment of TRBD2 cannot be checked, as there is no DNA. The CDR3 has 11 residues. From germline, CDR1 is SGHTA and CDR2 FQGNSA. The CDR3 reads CASPGGDEQYF.

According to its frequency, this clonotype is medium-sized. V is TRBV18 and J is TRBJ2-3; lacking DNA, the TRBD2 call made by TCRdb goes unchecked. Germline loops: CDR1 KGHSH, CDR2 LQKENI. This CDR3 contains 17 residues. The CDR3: CASSPMSPGDSTDTQYF.

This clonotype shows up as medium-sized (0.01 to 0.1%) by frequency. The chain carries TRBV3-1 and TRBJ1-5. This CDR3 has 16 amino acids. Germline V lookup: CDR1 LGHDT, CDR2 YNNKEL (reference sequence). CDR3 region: CASSPARDMWHQPQHF. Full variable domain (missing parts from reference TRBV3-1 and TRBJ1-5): DTAVSQTPKYLVTQMGNDKSIKCEQNLGHDTMYWYKQDSKKFLKIMFSYNNKELIINETVPNRFSPKSPDKAHLNLHINSLELGDSAVYFCASSPARDMWHQPQHFGDGTRLSIL.

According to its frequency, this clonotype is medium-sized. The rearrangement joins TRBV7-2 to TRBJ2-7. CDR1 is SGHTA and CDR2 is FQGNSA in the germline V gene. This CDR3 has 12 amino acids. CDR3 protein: CASSLVGYEQYF.

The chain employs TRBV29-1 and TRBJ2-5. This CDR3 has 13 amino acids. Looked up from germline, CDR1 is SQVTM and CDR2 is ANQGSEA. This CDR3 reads CSVEAGYQETQYF.

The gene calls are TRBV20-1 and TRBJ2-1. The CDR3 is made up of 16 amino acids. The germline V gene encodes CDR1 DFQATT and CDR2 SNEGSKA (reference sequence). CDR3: CSARDPGSADYNEQFF.

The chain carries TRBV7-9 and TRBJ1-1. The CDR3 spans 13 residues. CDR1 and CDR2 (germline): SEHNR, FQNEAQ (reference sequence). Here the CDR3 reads CASSPPPDFGAFF. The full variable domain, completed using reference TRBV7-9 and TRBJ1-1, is DTGVSQNPRHKITKRGQNVTFRCDPISEHNRLYWYRQTLGQGPEFLTYFQNEAQLEKSRLLSDRFSAERPKGSFSTLEIQRTEQGDSAMYLCASSPPPDFGAFFGQGTRLTVV.

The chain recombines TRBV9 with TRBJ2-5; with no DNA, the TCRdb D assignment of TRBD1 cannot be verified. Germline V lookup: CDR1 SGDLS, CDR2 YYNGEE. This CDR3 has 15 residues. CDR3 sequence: CASSAETGRQETQYF.

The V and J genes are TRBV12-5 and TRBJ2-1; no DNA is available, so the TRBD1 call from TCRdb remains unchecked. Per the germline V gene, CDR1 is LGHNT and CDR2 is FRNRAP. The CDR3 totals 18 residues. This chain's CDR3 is CASGLSSSGTGSYNEQFF. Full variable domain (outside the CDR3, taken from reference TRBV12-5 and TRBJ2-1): DARVTQTPRHKVTEMGQEVTMRCQPILGHNTVFWYRQTMMQGLELLAYFRNRAPLDDSGMPKDRFSAEMPDATLATLKIQPSEPRDSAVYFCASGLSSSGTGSYNEQFFGPGTRLTVL.

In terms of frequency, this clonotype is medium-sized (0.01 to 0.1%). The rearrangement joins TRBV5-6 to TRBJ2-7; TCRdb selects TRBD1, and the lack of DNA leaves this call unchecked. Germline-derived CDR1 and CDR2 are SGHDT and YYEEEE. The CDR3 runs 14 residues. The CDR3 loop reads CASSFGQRSYEQYF.

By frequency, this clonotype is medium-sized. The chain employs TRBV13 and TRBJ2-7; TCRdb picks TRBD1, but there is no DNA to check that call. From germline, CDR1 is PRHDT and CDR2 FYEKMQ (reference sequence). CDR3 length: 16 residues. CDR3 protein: CASSLATGTGIYEQYF.